This T cell receptor beta chain was found in a study of cytomegalovirus exposure and HLA in healthy donors. Study conclusions and caveats: Later analysis showed TCR association rates varying by HLA locus, highest for DRB1 and lowest for HLA-C. Looking again later, the authors saw that most CMV-associated TCR beta chains seemed HLA-restricted. An analysis done earlier found most TCR beta V segments productive about 90% or about 30% of the time.

This clone was observed a single time. Antigen specificity is unknown. Primers: 60 Vbeta forward and 13 Jbeta reverse. Repertoires were generated with immunoSEQ multiplex PCR, while TCRdb's copy carries only in-frame clones and drops some. The table lists fewer than 100,000 clones, around 73% of them singletons. This CDR3 spans 13 amino acids. The V gene lost 3 bases and the J gene lost 5 bases, with 10 bases spanning the gap. Germline-derived CDR1 and CDR2 are LNHDA and SQIVND (reference sequence). The source of this sequence is a female donor in good health and CMV-seronegative. The sample comprised PBMCs. The chain couples TRBV19 to TRBJ1-1, with no clear D. The DNA of the CDR3 is TGTGCCAGTAGTATCTCCAGCGGAACTGAAGCTTTCTTT. Amino acid sequence: CASSISSGTEAFF.